These 26 T cell receptor beta chains share one sample of origin, sequenced in a study of CD4 T cells in relation to SARS-CoV-2 and coronaviruses. Only in-frame clones appear in the TCRdb table, and some are missing; sequencing was by immunoSEQ multiplex PCR. This table holds some 38,000 clones, 60% to 80% found once. No antigens are known for them. The specimen was memory CD4+ T cells from PBMCs, cultured in vitro. All receptors come from an adult with COVID-19.

This chain connects TRBV19 to TRBJ2-2, with D unclear. Looked up from germline, CDR1 is LNHDA and CDR2 is SQIVND (reference sequence). V was clipped by 3 bases and J by 6 bases, with 5 bases between them. CDR3 length: 12 residues. The CDR3 bases are TGTGCCAGTAGTATCGGGTCCGGGGAGCTGTTTTTT. This encodes CASSIGSGELFF.

The rearrangement uses TRBV5-1 and TRBJ2-1, with 7 bases aligning to TRBD2. V dropped 2 bases and J dropped 1; count of bases not matched to a gene: 15. Germline CDR1 is SGHRS and CDR2 is YFSETQ. The CDR3 runs 19 residues. CDR3 sequence (DNA): TGCGCCAGCAGCTTAACCGGGACTACGGACCTACGGTCCTACAATGAGCAGTTCTTC. Translating gives CASSLTGTTDLRSYNEQFF.

This sequence joins TRBV4-1 and TRBJ2-4, with 10 bases that match TRBD2. The CDR3 sequence is 19 residues long. Trimming removed 0 bases from V and 0 bases from J; junction bases left unmatched: 8. Per germline, CDR1 MGHRA and CDR2 YSYEKL. The DNA for the CDR3 is TGCGCCAGCAGCCAAGAAGCACCGGGACTAGCGCGAGCCAAAAACATTCAGTACTTC. This codes for CASSQEAPGLARAKNIQYF.

The rearrangement uses TRBV28 and TRBJ1-1, with 8 bases lining up with TRBD1. Germline V gene data show CDR1 as MDHEN and CDR2 as SYDVKM. Trimming cost V 6 bases and J 8 bases; bases outside gene matches: 5. The length of the CDR3 is 12 residues. The CDR3 reads CASRKGDREAFF. CDR3 coding DNA: TGTGCCAGCAGGAAAGGGGACAGGGAAGCTTTCTTT.

The chain has TRBV20-1 and TRBJ2-7, with TRBD2 matching 10 bases. From germline, CDR1 is DFQATT and CDR2 SNEGSKA (reference sequence). This CDR3 is built from 15 residues. The J segment lost 5 bases and the V segment lost 3 bases, leaving 10 bases of the junction unmatched. The CDR3 loop reads CSASNALAGADEQYF. In DNA form, the CDR3 reads TGCAGTGCTAGTAATGCGCTAGCGGGAGCCGACGAGCAGTACTTC.

As DNA, the CDR3 is TGTGCCAGCAGCTTGGGGGATGTAGGGGTCACAGATACGCAGTATTTT. Amino acid sequence: CASSLGDVGVTDTQYF. The chain recombines TRBV5-8 with TRBJ2-3, with D perhaps matching TRBD1 (5 bases). V shed 0 bases and J shed 2 bases, with 13 bases lying between them. The CDR3 length is 16 residues. CDR1 is SGHTS and CDR2 is YDEGEE in the germline V gene.

The rearrangement uses TRBV19 and TRBJ2-5; no clear D gene. The CDR3 covers 11 residues. The germline V and J ends were trimmed by 4 bases and 7 bases, with 7 bases remaining between them. The germline V gene has CDR1 LNHDA and CDR2 SQIVND (reference sequence). The CDR3: CASSNLWTQYF. The CDR3, as DNA: TGTGCCAGTAGTAATCTGTGGACCCAGTACTTC.

The chain combines TRBV29-1 with TRBJ2-7; D uncertain. V was trimmed by 5 bases and J by 0 bases, leaving 17 bases between them. CDR1 and CDR2 from the germline V gene are SQVTM and ANQGSEA. The CDR3 contains 15 residues. The CDR3 sequence: CSVLGSASSSYEQYF. The DNA of the CDR3 is TGCAGCGTTTTGGGCAGCGCTTCGAGCTCCTACGAGCAGTACTTC.

This clone has a handful of counts. The chain links TRBV4-2 to TRBJ2-2; D remains ambiguous. This CDR3 comprises 16 residues. Between the trimmed V and J ends, which lost 1 base and 2 bases, there was a span of 11 bases. Germline V gene lookup returns CDR1 LGHNA and CDR2 YNFKEQ. The CDR3, as DNA: TGTGCCAGCAGCCAAGCCTCAGCTACTAACACCGGGGAGCTGTTTTTT. It is translated as CASSQASATNTGELFF.

The chain has TRBV7-9 and TRBJ2-1; 12 bases line up with TRBD2. The trim removed 4 bases at V and 2 bases at J, leaving 0 bases unmatched. Germline V CDR1 and CDR2: SEHNR, FQNEAQ (reference sequence). The CDR3 runs 15 residues. CDR3 in amino acids: CASSWTSGAYNEQFF. The DNA for the CDR3 is TGTGCCAGCAGCTGGACTAGCGGGGCCTACAATGAGCAGTTCTTC.

V is TRBV11-2 and J is TRBJ2-3; TRBD1 is a possible D gene (5 bases). The CDR3 is made up of 15 amino acids. V lost 4 bases and J lost 6, with 17 bases in between. Germline V gene data show CDR1 as SGHAT and CDR2 as FQNNGV. The CDR3 loop reads CASSSVRVNEDTQYF. Written as DNA, the CDR3 is TGTGCCAGCAGCTCCGTCAGGGTGAACGAGGATACGCAGTATTTT.

This rearrangement joins TRBV3-1 (or the pseudogene TRBV3-2) to TRBJ1-3; no clear D. Trimming took 3 bases from V and 0 from J, leaving 9 bases between them. From germline, CDR1 is LGHDT and CDR2 YNNKEL (reference sequence). There are 15 residues in the CDR3. The DNA for the CDR3 is TGTGCCAGCAGCCAGCGGGCCATCTCTGGAAACACCATATATTTT. This translates into CASSQRAISGNTIYF.

This clone was found once. The chain combines TRBV9 with TRBJ1-4; TRBD1 aligns across 7 bases. The V gene end was trimmed by 0 bases and the J gene end by 3 bases; junction bases not matched to a gene: 2. Germline V gives CDR1 SGDLS, CDR2 YYNGEE. The CDR3 consists of 15 residues. CDR3 loop: CASSVEGAANEKLFF. The CDR3 DNA sequence: TGTGCCAGCAGCGTAGAGGGGGCGGCTAATGAAAAACTGTTTTTT. The full variable domain, rest sourced from reference TRBV9 and TRBJ1-4, is DSGVTQTPKHLITATGQRVTLRCSPRSGDLSVYWYQQSLDQGLQFLIQYYNGEERAKGNILERFSAQQFPDLHSELNLSSLELGDSALYFCASSVEGAANEKLFFGSGTQLSVL.

The chain links TRBV7-2 to TRBJ2-3; 7 bases match TRBD2. Germline V gene data show CDR1 as SGHTA and CDR2 as FQGNSA. After removal of 3 bases from V and 2 bases from J, the junction contained 2 bases not matched to a gene. CDR3 size: 14 residues. CDR3 in amino acids: CASSFTSDTDTQYF. The CDR3 DNA reads as TGTGCCAGCAGCTTTACTAGCGACACAGATACGCAGTATTTT.

The chain carries TRBV27 and TRBJ2-2; 9 bases line up with TRBD2. V was pared by 2 bases and J by 1 base, with 5 bases of the junction left unmatched. The CDR3 is 17 amino acids. Germline V CDR1 and CDR2: MNHEY, SMNVEV (reference sequence). CDR3 sequence (DNA): TGTGCCAGCAGTTTAAGGTGGACTAGCGTGAACACCGGGGAGCTGTTTTTT. Residues: CASSLRWTSVNTGELFF.

The V gene is TRBV13, the J gene TRBJ2-7; D gene unclear. Germline lookup yields CDR1 PRHDT and CDR2 FYEKMQ (reference sequence). The V and J ends lost 1 base and 4 bases respectively, with 11 bases between them. This CDR3 spans 14 amino acids. CDR3 residues: CASSLVSSSYEQYF. CDR3 nucleotides: TGTGCCAGCAGCTTAGTATCCAGTTCGTACGAGCAGTACTTC.

The genes are TRBV6-5 and TRBJ1-2, with D tentatively TRBD1 (6 bases). The CDR3 covers 14 residues. Germline V CDR1 and CDR2: MNHEY, SVGAGI. V dropped 6 bases and J dropped 7 bases, with 18 bases sitting between them. For the CDR3, the DNA is TGTGCCAGCAGGCCCGTTAGCGGGGGCGGTGGCTACACCTTC. As protein: CASRPVSGGGGYTF.

This rearrangement joins TRBV28 to TRBJ2-7; 11 bases align to TRBD1. This CDR3 is built from 17 residues. V shed 7 bases, J shed 0 bases, and the junction held 11 bases outside the gene matches. Looked up from germline, CDR1 is MDHEN and CDR2 is SYDVKM. CDR3 nucleotide sequence: TGTGCCAGCATTCAGGGGGGACAGGGGGGTAACTCCTACGAGCAGTACTTC. This sequence encodes CASIQGGQGGNSYEQYF.

The chain links TRBV4-1 to TRBJ2-2; weak D call: TRBD1 (5 bases). V lost 3 bases, J lost 0 bases, and 14 bases lay in between. CDR3 length: 17 amino acids. Germline V gene sequence: CDR1 MGHRA, CDR2 YSYEKL. In nucleotides, the CDR3 is TGCGCCAGCAGCCAGGTAGGGGTGCTGCCGAACACCGGGGAGCTGTTTTTT. Amino acids: CASSQVGVLPNTGELFF.

This clone was found a few times. This chain uses TRBV27 with TRBJ2-7; TRBD2 matches 8 bases. V lost 5 bases to trimming and J lost 7 bases; unmatched junction nucleotides: 7. From germline, CDR1 is MNHEY and CDR2 SMNVEV (reference sequence). The CDR3 extends over 13 amino acids. The CDR3 sequence: CASSPTGGVEQYF. In DNA form, the CDR3 reads TGTGCCAGCAGTCCAACCGGGGGGGTTGAGCAGTACTTC.

This chain uses TRBV2 with TRBJ1-1, with D possibly being TRBD1 (5 bases). The CDR3 runs 14 residues. CDR1 and CDR2 (germline): SNHLY, FYNNEI. The V end lost 6 bases, the J end lost 5 bases, and 16 bases lay between the germline ends. CDR3 coding DNA: TGTGCCAGCAGCCCCGGGACCGCGAAGACTGAAGCTTTCTTT. The encoded protein is CASSPGTAKTEAFF.

The chain couples TRBV30 to TRBJ1-2; D is uncertain. The length of the CDR3 is 12 residues. Germline CDR1 is GTSNPN and CDR2 is SVGIG (reference sequence). V lost 3 bases and J 4 bases, leaving 9 bases between the germline ends. This CDR3 is CAWRSRVYGYTF. The CDR3, as DNA: TGTGCCTGGAGAAGCAGAGTCTATGGCTACACCTTC.

The chain employs TRBV18 and TRBJ2-7, with 12 bases matching TRBD2. The CDR3 is 16 amino acids. Germline V gives CDR1 KGHSH, CDR2 LQKENI. V lost 2 bases and J lost 7; bases outside the gene matches: 9. Here the CDR3 reads CASSPWASGRAWEQYF. The CDR3 DNA follows: TGTGCCAGCTCACCATGGGCTAGCGGGAGGGCGTGGGAGCAGTACTTC.

This clone was counted only a few times. This sequence joins TRBV19 and TRBJ2-1, with D tentatively TRBD2 (5 bases). The CDR3 has 12 amino acids. The germline V and J ends were trimmed by 7 bases and 8 bases, with 12 bases remaining between them. CDR1 and CDR2 (germline): LNHDA, SQIVND (reference sequence). CDR3 loop: CASTSWRDEQFF. DNA of the CDR3: TGTGCCAGTACTTCTTGGCGGGATGAGCAGTTCTTC.

The V call is TRBV24-1, the J call TRBJ2-1; D tentatively fits TRBD1 or TRBD2 (5 bases each). Germline values: CDR1 KGHDR, CDR2 SFDVKD. The CDR3 spans 14 residues. Trimming took 1 base from V and 7 from J, leaving 10 bases between them. CDR3: CATSDLGEFNEQFF. CDR3 DNA: TGTGCCACCAGTGATTTAGGGGAGTTTAATGAGCAGTTCTTC.

The chain couples TRBV5-6 to TRBJ2-2, with D perhaps TRBD2 (6 bases). CDR3 length: 16 amino acids. Per germline, CDR1 SGHDT and CDR2 YYEEEE. The V gene lost 6 bases and the J gene lost 4 bases, with 19 bases spanning the gap. CDR3 in DNA: TGTGCCAGCACCTCCCGGGCGGTGGGGGGCACCGGGGAGCTGTTTTTT. Amino acids: CASTSRAVGGTGELFF. Full variable domain (missing parts from reference TRBV5-6 and TRBJ2-2): DAGVTQSPTHLIKTRGQQVTLRCSPKSGHDTVSWYQQALGQGPQFIFQYYEEEERQRGNFPDRFSGHQFPNYSSELNVNALLLGDSALYLCASTSRAVGGTGELFFGEGSRLTVL.